What follows is one TCR beta chain and its context. Germline loops: CDR1 MDHEN, CDR2 SYDVKM. The CDR3 runs 12 residues. Trimming left V 8 bases short and J 4 bases short, with 11 bases between. The sample comes from a study of blood T cell repertoires in COVID-19. The Seattle patients, enrolled during active infection, were followed longitudinally. The authors' processing: Reference gene primer amplification gave estimated nucleated cell counts. Assay: immunoSEQ multiplex PCR; the TCRdb copy retains only in-frame clones and omits some. That table is the source of V, J and clone size, and D and trimming were worked out from the DNA. The top ten clones hold 10% to 13% of a sample with fewer than 50,000 clones, 74% of them seen once.

The chain uses TRBV28 and TRBJ1-2, with TRBD1 as a possible D gene (6 bases). The TCR was taken from a man between 65 and 85 years old with COVID-19, enrolled during active disease. Sequencing was performed on peripheral blood. CDR3 coding DNA: TGTGCCAGCCAAGACAGGAGCTATGGCTACACCTTC. It is translated as CASQDRSYGYTF.